A single sample gave rise to the 14 T cell receptor beta chains below, sequenced in a study of graft-versus-host responses after intestinal transplantation. Their antigen targets remain unknown. TCRdb's copy holds only in-frame clones and misses some; the assay was immunoSEQ multiplex PCR. The table records around 88,000 clones, 75% to 95% of them present only once. The input for sequencing was unstimulated CD8+ T cells sorted from spleen or lymph node cells, taken before transplant. The receptors come from a human donor who was the organ donor for an intestinal transplant.

The rearrangement joins TRBV19 to TRBJ2-7; D not certain. Germline V CDR1 and CDR2: LNHDA, SQIVND (reference sequence). The CDR3 consists of 14 residues. The V and J ends lost 1 base and 3 bases respectively, with 10 bases between them. The CDR3 sequence: CASSIVSWSYEQYF. DNA of the CDR3: TGTGCCAGTAGTATAGTGTCCTGGAGCTACGAGCAGTACTTC. Full variable domain (missing parts from reference TRBV19 and TRBJ2-7): DGGITQSPKYLFRKEGQNVTLSCEQNLNHDAMYWYRQDPGQGLRLIYYSQIVNDFQKGDIAEGYSVSREKKESFPLTVTSAQKNPTAFYLCASSIVSWSYEQYFGPGTRLTVT.

CDR3 bases: TGTGCCAGCAGCTTGGAGATACAAGAGACCCAGTACTTC. The encoded protein is CASSLEIQETQYF. The chain links TRBV7-6 to TRBJ2-5; D gene uncertain. V was trimmed by 3 bases and J by 2 bases, leaving 7 bases between them. The germline V gene has CDR1 SGHVS and CDR2 FNYEAQ. The CDR3 covers 13 residues.

The V gene is TRBV27, the J gene TRBJ1-1; D might be TRBD1 (5 bases). The CDR3 length is 15 residues. From germline, CDR1 is MNHEY and CDR2 SMNVEV (reference sequence). V was trimmed by 6 bases and J by 0 bases, leaving 14 bases between them. The CDR3 DNA is TGTGCCAGCAGCCTAGACAGACAGATGAACACTGAAGCTTTCTTT. It is translated as CASSLDRQMNTEAFF.

This chain connects TRBV4-1 to TRBJ1-2; no clear D. Germline values: CDR1 MGHRA, CDR2 YSYEKL. The CDR3 runs 14 residues. V was clipped by 0 bases and J by 8 bases, with 13 bases between them. In DNA, the CDR3 is TGCGCCAGCAGCCAAGAAGTATCTGGGAGCGGCTACACCTTC. Its protein is CASSQEVSGSGYTF.

The chain uses TRBV19 and TRBJ1-1; unclear D gene. The CDR3 has 13 residues. V was shortened by 3 bases and J by 1 base, with 6 bases between the two germline ends. Germline CDR1 reads LNHDA; CDR2 reads SQIVND (reference sequence). The CDR3 region is CASSIGRNTEAFF. The CDR3 DNA sequence: TGTGCCAGTAGTATTGGCAGGAACACTGAAGCTTTCTTT.

Remarks on this clone: The sample has other DNA sequences that encode this CDR3 too. V gene TRBV11-2 combines with J gene TRBJ1-1; no firm D call. In germline, CDR1 is SGHAT, CDR2 FQNNGV. The CDR3 covers 12 residues. Trimming took off 5 bases at V and 5 bases at J, with 9 bases between the two ends. The CDR3 sequence: CASSLVGTEAFF. CDR3 bases: TGTGCCAGCAGCCTAGTTGGGACTGAAGCTTTCTTT.

The gene calls are TRBV19 and TRBJ1-1; no clear D. The CDR3 contains 13 residues. Trimming shortened V by 5 bases and J by 1 base, and 8 bases separated the two germline ends. Germline CDR1 and CDR2: LNHDA and SQIVND (reference sequence). CDR3 protein: CASSFGPNTEAFF. CDR3 DNA: TGTGCCAGTAGTTTCGGTCCGAACACTGAAGCTTTCTTT.

This clone was seen a handful of times. The chain combines TRBV5-4 with TRBJ2-1; 8 bases are shared with TRBD2. CDR3 length: 16 amino acids. Losses at the gene ends were 0 bases for V and 4 bases for J; bases not matched to a gene: 6. Germline V gene lookup returns CDR1 SGHNT and CDR2 YYREEE (reference sequence). The CDR3 nucleotides are TGTGCCAGCAGCTTGGATCCCGGGGGGGCGTACAATGAGCAGTTCTTC. Its translation is CASSLDPGGAYNEQFF.

The rearrangement joins TRBV10-3 to TRBJ1-1, with 7 bases identical to TRBD1. This CDR3 is 16 amino acids long. Losses at the gene ends were 3 bases for V and 0 bases for J; bases not matched to a gene: 7. CDR1 and CDR2 (germline): ENHRY, SYGVKD. CDR3 bases: TGTGCCATCAGTGACCCACCAGGGGGGATGAACACTGAAGCTTTCTTT. As protein: CAISDPPGGMNTEAFF.

The chain couples TRBV14 to TRBJ1-4; D uncertain. Germline V gene data show CDR1 as SGHDN and CDR2 as FVKESK. CDR3 length: 11 amino acids. Trimming cost V 5 bases and J 7 bases, with 5 bases left between them. The DNA of the CDR3 is TGTGCCAGCAGCTTGGTTGAAAAACTGTTTTTT. It translates to CASSLVEKLFF. Drawing the rest from reference TRBV14 and TRBJ1-4, the complete variable domain is EAGVTQFPSHSVIEKGQTVTLRCDPISGHDNLYWYRRVMGKEIKFLLHFVKESKQDESGMPNNRFLAERTGGTYSTLKVQPAELEDSGVYFCASSLVEKLFFGSGTQLSVL.

The V call is TRBV6-1, the J call TRBJ1-1; D gene uncertain. The ends were cut back, 3 bases at V and 2 bases at J, with 10 bases in the middle. Germline-derived CDR1 and CDR2 are MNHNS and SASEGT. CDR3 length: 14 amino acids. CDR3 DNA sequence: TGTGCCAGCAGTGACGGACGTTTAAACACTGAAGCTTTCTTT. It encodes CASSDGRLNTEAFF.

This clone was found once. This chain uses TRBV19 with TRBJ1-1, with 7 bases that match TRBD1. The CDR3 is 14 amino acids. Germline V gene lookup returns CDR1 LNHDA and CDR2 SQIVND (reference sequence). Trimming cost V 6 bases and J 3 bases; bases outside gene matches: 7. CDR3 nucleotide sequence: TGTGCCAGTAGCTCTGGGACAGTATACACTGAAGCTTTCTTT. It translates to CASSSGTVYTEAFF. Supplemented by reference TRBV19 and TRBJ1-1, the full variable domain reads DGGITQSPKYLFRKEGQNVTLSCEQNLNHDAMYWYRQDPGQGLRLIYYSQIVNDFQKGDIAEGYSVSREKKESFPLTVTSAQKNPTAFYLCASSSGTVYTEAFFGQGTRLTVV.

The rearrangement joins TRBV10-2 to TRBJ2-3; 10 bases line up with TRBD2. Unmatched junction bases numbered 4, after V lost 3 bases and J lost 4 bases. Germline CDR1 WSHSY, CDR2 SAAADI. There are 15 residues in the CDR3. The CDR3 loop is CASSESGRGSDTQYF. CDR3 nucleotide sequence: TGCGCCAGCAGTGAAAGCGGGAGGGGGTCAGATACGCAGTATTTT.

This clone was detected only once. This chain uses TRBV4-1 with TRBJ2-5; D unclear. The J call is in doubt because the DNA end fits TRBJ2-7 better. Germline V gives CDR1 MGHRA, CDR2 YSYEKL. The CDR3 length is 13 residues. The CDR3 bases are TGCGCCAGCAGCCAGGGTCCCGTCTACGAGCAGTACTTC. Amino acids: CASSQGPVYEQYF.